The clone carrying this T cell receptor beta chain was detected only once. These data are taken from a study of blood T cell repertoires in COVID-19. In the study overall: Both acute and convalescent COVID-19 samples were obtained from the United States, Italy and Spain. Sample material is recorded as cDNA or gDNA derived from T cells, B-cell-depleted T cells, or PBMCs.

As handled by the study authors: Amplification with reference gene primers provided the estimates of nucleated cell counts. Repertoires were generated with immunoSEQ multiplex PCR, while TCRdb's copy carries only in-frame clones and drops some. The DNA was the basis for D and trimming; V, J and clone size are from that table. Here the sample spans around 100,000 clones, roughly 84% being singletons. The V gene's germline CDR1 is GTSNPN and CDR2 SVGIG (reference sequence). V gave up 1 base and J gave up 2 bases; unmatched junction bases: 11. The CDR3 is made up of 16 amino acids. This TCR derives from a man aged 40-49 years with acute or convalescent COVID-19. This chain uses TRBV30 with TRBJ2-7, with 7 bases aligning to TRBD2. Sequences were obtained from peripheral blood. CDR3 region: CAWSALDGGITYEQYF. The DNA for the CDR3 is TGTGCCTGGAGTGCCCTCGACGGGGGGATTACCTACGAGCAGTACTTC.